This is a list of T cell receptor beta chains from one sample in a study of early T cells in non-severe SARS-CoV-2 infection. TCRdb re-called the 5' RACE reads through MiXCR, storing one row per CDR3 protein. This table has tens of thousands of distinct CDR3 sequences, 4.5% to 5.5% appearing once. The source material was whole blood. These receptors were taken from an adult who was a healthcare worker with PCR-confirmed SARS-CoV-2 infection or an uninfected control (not recorded which). Both conserved end residues are part of each CDR3. A D gene is named only where the DNA matches it firmly. Size is stated for part of the rows, as once, few or many counts, or as a class when the clone is expanded.

clone_size j_call d_call v_call cdr3_aa cdr3_nt
many TRBJ2-1 TRBD2 TRBV20-1 CSASRVAGYNEQFF TGCAGTGCTAGTCGGGTAGCGGGGTACAATGAGCAGTTCTTC
- TRBJ2-1 TRBD1 TRBV18 CASSPKDRGPSNEQFF TGTGCCAGCTCACCAAAGGACAGGGGCCCCAGCAATGAGCAGTTCTTC
many TRBJ2-1 - TRBV24-1 CATSEAYNEQFF TGTGCCACCAGTGAGGCCTACAATGAGCAGTTCTTC
many TRBJ2-3 - TRBV28 CASSTPGASRTDTQYF TGTGCCAGCAGTACCCCAGGGGCCTCCCGCACAGATACGCAGTATTTT
many TRBJ2-1 TRBD2 TRBV27 CASSELAGGKDEQFF TGTGCCAGCAGCGAACTAGCGGGAGGCAAGGATGAGCAGTTCTTC
many TRBJ2-1 - TRBV2 CAVEVGGPMSSYNEQFF TGTGCCGTGGAGGTCGGCGGCCCCATGAGCTCCTACAATGAGCAGTTCTTC
many TRBJ2-4 TRBD1 TRBV6-5 CASRATGGTQYF TGTGCCAGCAGGGCCACAGGGGGTACTCAGTACTTC
many TRBJ2-5 TRBD2 TRBV20-1 CSARVGGRAVETQYF TGCAGTGCTAGAGTCGGCGGGAGGGCCGTGGAGACCCAGTACTTC
many TRBJ2-7 - TRBV20-1 CSAKGTDYEQYF TGCAGTGCAAAAGGGACGGACTACGAGCAGTACTTC
few TRBJ1-1 - TRBV7-2 CASSLAALNTEAFF TGTGCCAGCAGCTTAGCAGCCCTGAACACTGAAGCTTTCTTT
- TRBJ2-3 TRBD2 TRBV7-3 CASSRAGGRTDTQYF TGTGCCAGCAGCCGTGCGGGAGGGCGGACAGATACGCAGTATTTT
many TRBJ2-7 TRBD2 TRBV4-3 CASSQRSGANPYEQYF TGCGCCAGCAGCCAAAGAAGCGGGGCGAACCCTTACGAGCAGTACTTC
many TRBJ2-7 - TRBV19 CATREAYEQYF TGTGCCACCAGGGAGGCCTACGAGCAGTACTTC
- TRBJ2-3 TRBD2 TRBV19 CASSIASGRRTDTQYF TGTGCCAGTAGTATAGCTAGCGGGAGACGCACAGATACGCAGTATTTT
- TRBJ2-1 TRBD2 TRBV6-4 CASSDGTSGSDEQFF TGTGCCAGCAGTGACGGGACTAGCGGGAGTGATGAGCAGTTCTTC
many TRBJ1-5 - TRBV7-6 CASSLTTQPQHF TGTGCCAGCAGCTTAACAACACAGCCCCAGCATTTT
many TRBJ1-1 - TRBV18 CASSPRTGGGVNTEAFF TGTGCCAGCTCACCACGTACGGGGGGAGGCGTGAACACTGAAGCTTTCTTT
many TRBJ1-1 - TRBV27 CASSLLGNTEAFF TGTGCCAGCAGTTTATTGGGTAACACTGAAGCTTTCTTT
many TRBJ1-2 TRBD1 TRBV20-1 CSARTTGYYGYTF TGCAGTGCTAGAACGACAGGGTACTATGGCTACACCTTC
many TRBJ1-2 TRBD1 TRBV4-3 CASSQEPLGQGMYGYTF TGCGCCAGCAGCCAAGAGCCCCTCGGACAGGGGATGTATGGCTACACCTTC
many TRBJ2-2 TRBD2 TRBV7-3 CASSLSSGNTGELFF TGTGCCAGCAGCTTATCTAGCGGGAACACCGGGGAGCTGTTTTTT
- TRBJ2-5 TRBD2 TRBV12-3/TRBV12-4 CASSPTSGRFETQYF TGTGCCAGCAGTCCCACTAGCGGGAGATTTGAGACCCAGTACTTC
many TRBJ2-1 TRBD2 TRBV6-1 CASSALAGVNNEQFF TGTGCCAGCAGTGCTCTAGCGGGAGTGAACAATGAGCAGTTCTTC
- TRBJ1-6 - TRBV6-5 CASSSQVLGNNSPLHF TGTGCCAGCAGTTCGCAGGTCTTGGGCAATAATTCACCCCTCCACTTT
many TRBJ2-7 - TRBV11-2 CASSSSGTVSSYEQYF TGTGCCAGCAGCTCCTCCGGGACTGTGAGCTCCTACGAGCAGTACTTC
many TRBJ1-5 - TRBV19 CASSYLNRGNQPQHF TGTGCCAGTAGTTACCTCAACAGGGGCAATCAGCCCCAGCATTTT